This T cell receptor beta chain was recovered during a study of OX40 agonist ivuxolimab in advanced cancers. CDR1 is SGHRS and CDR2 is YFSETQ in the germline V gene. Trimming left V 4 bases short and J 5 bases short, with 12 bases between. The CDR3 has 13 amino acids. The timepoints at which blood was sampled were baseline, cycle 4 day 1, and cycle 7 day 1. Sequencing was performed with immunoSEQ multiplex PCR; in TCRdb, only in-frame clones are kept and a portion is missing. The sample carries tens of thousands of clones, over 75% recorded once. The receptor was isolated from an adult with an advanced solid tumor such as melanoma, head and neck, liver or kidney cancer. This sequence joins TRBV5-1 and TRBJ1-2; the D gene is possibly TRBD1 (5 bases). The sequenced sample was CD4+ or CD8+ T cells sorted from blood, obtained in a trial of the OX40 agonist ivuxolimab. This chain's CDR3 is CASSGDRVYGYTF. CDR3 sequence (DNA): TGCGCCAGCAGCGGTGACAGAGTTTATGGCTACACCTTC.